These 8 T cell receptor beta chains came from one sample sequenced in a study of CD8+ T cells in alopecia areata. Extraction of RNA preceded its reverse transcription into cDNA, which served as the sequencing template. Sequencing used immunoSEQ multiplex PCR; TCRdb keeps in-frame clones, though not all of them. The sample includes roughly 150,000 clones, around 57% of them seen just once. Sequenced input: CD4+ T cells sorted from blood. The origin of the receptors is a human donor in good health.

V is TRBV7-2 and J is TRBJ2-7; either TRBD1 or TRBD2 may fit D (6 bases each). Germline CDR1 and CDR2: SGHTA and FQGNSA. The CDR3 is made up of 16 amino acids. The ends were cut back, 5 bases at V and 0 bases at J, with 17 bases in the middle. CDR3 sequence (DNA): TGTGCCAGCAGCCTGAGCTTTGGAGGGGGCTCCTACGAGCAGTACTTC. Translated, it gives CASSLSFGGGSYEQYF.

The chain combines TRBV30 with TRBJ2-1; D call uncertain. V dropped 1 base and J dropped 0 bases, with 10 bases sitting between them. CDR1 is GTSNPN and CDR2 is SVGIG in the germline V gene (reference sequence). The CDR3 is 15 amino acids. The CDR3 protein is CAWSGGRTSYNEQFF. In DNA, the CDR3 is TGTGCCTGGAGTGGTGGTCGGACCTCCTACAATGAGCAGTTCTTC.

This clone was observed a handful of times. The CDR3 nucleotides are TGCGCCAGCAGCCGTACAGGGGGCCTTGAGGAGACCCAGTACTTC. Its protein product is CASSRTGGLEETQYF. The genes are TRBV5-1 and TRBJ2-5; 9 bases match TRBD1. The CDR3 sequence is 15 residues long. In germline, CDR1 is SGHRS, CDR2 YFSETQ. With 4 bases clipped from V and 5 bases from J, the junction kept 9 bases outside the gene matches.

The chain recombines TRBV28 with TRBJ2-7, with D perhaps being TRBD1 or TRBD2 (5 bases each). Germline V lookup: CDR1 MDHEN, CDR2 SYDVKM. The CDR3 is 14 residues long. V gave up 3 bases and J gave up 4 bases, with 13 bases separating them. The CDR3 DNA sequence: TGTGCCAGCAGTTTCTGGGTTGGGGGTTACGAGCAGTACTTC. It is translated as CASSFWVGGYEQYF.

The gene calls are TRBV7-9 and TRBJ2-7, with 8 bases identical to TRBD1. Germline V gene data show CDR1 as SEHNR and CDR2 as FQNEAQ (reference sequence). This CDR3 is built from 14 residues. J gave up 1 base and V 4 bases, and 3 bases lay outside the gene matches. CDR3 coding DNA: TGTGCCAGCAGCTACAGGGGGGCGTCCTACGAGCAGTACTTC. Protein sequence: CASSYRGASYEQYF.

This chain uses TRBV11-2 with TRBJ1-2, with unresolved D. CDR1 SGHAT and CDR2 FQNNGV come from the germline V gene. CDR3 size: 13 residues. V lost 1 base to trimming and J lost 5 bases, with 8 bases between them. CDR3 sequence: CASSLGPKYGYTF. The CDR3 nucleotides are TGTGCCAGCAGCTTAGGGCCAAAGTATGGCTACACCTTC.

This clone was detected many times. In nucleotides, the CDR3 is TGCAGCGCCGGAACCGGGACAGGGAAAGGCTACACCTTC. Its translation is CSAGTGTGKGYTF. The V call is TRBV29-1, the J call TRBJ1-2, with 9 bases aligning to TRBD1. The CDR3 totals 13 residues. CDR1 is SQVTM and CDR2 is ANQGSEA in the germline V gene. J was trimmed by 8 bases and V by 7 bases; bases with no gene match: 11. The entire variable domain, with the rest obtained from reference TRBV29-1 and TRBJ1-2, is as follows: SAVISQKPSRDICQRGTSLTIQCQVDSQVTMMFWYRQQPGQSLTLIATANQGSEATYESGFVIDKFPISRPNLTFSTLTVSNMSPEDSSIYLCSAGTGTGKGYTFGSGTRLTVV.

In this sample, this clone turned up a few times. CDR3 in DNA: TGTGCCTGGAGTCGTACAGGGTGGAATCAGCCCCAGCATTTT. This codes for CAWSRTGWNQPQHF. The rearrangement uses TRBV30 and TRBJ1-5, with a tentative D call TRBD1 (6 bases). This CDR3 region has 14 residues. Trimming pared 2 bases from V and 4 bases from J, leaving 12 bases between. Germline CDR1 is GTSNPN and CDR2 is SVGIG (reference sequence).